This T cell receptor beta chain was sequenced in a study of Graves' ophthalmopathy and Graves' hyperthyroidism. The study's findings and limits: Most thyroid-expanded clonotypes exceeding 0.001 frequency were also found in blood. The model predicted progression of ophthalmopathy with a sensitivity of roughly 71%, and its specificity was roughly 77%.

This clonotype was seen repeatedly, ten times or more. Its target is not known. Germline and junction disagree at one end, which may indicate a read error. RNA served as the template for amplifying TCR beta CDR3 regions. The first-round RT-PCR employed HTBI primers together with the Qiagen OneStep RT-PCR kit. A multiplex PCR was then performed as the second round. TCRdb re-analysed the multiplex PCR reads in MiXCR, keeping a single row per CDR3 protein. The sample lists 300,000 to 400,000 distinct CDR3 sequences; about 18% were seen once. Per the germline V gene, CDR1 is MNHNS and CDR2 is SASEGT. This CDR3 spans 15 amino acids. Among the hyperthyroidism patients, all were newly diagnosed, aged 18 to 65, with under 2 months' duration.

This receptor was identified in an adult woman with stable Graves' hyperthyroidism. The gene calls are TRBV6-1 and TRBJ2-4; a weak D match, TRBD2 (5 bases). The sample consisted of peripheral blood. The CDR3 loop is CASSGTGIAKNIKYF. Here the CDR3 DNA reads TGTGCCAGCAGTGGAACGGGGATAGCCAAAAACATTAAGTACTTC.